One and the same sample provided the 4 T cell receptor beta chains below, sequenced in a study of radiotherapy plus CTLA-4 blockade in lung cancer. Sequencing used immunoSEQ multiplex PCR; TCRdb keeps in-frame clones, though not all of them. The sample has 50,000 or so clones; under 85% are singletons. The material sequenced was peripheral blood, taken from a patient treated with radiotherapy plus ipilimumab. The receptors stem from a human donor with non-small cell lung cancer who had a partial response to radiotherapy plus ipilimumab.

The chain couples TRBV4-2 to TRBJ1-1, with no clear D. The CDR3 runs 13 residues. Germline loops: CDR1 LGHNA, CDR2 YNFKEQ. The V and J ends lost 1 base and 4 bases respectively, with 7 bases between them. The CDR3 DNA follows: TGTGCCAGCAGCCAAGTCCGGGGCACTGAAGCTTTCTTT. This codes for CASSQVRGTEAFF.

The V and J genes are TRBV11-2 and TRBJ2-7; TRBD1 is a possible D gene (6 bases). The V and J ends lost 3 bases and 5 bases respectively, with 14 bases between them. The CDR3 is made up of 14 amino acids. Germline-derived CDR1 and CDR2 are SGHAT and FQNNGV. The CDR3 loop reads CASSFGSGDNEQYF. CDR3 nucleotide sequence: TGTGCCAGCAGCTTCGGATCAGGGGACAACGAGCAGTACTTC.

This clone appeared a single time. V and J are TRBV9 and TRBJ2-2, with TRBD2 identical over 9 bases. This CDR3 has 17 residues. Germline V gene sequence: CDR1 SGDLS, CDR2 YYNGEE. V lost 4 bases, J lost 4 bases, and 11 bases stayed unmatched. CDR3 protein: CASSPPGLAGSTGELFF. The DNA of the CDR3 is TGTGCCAGCAGCCCGCCGGGTCTAGCGGGGAGCACCGGGGAGCTGTTTTTT.

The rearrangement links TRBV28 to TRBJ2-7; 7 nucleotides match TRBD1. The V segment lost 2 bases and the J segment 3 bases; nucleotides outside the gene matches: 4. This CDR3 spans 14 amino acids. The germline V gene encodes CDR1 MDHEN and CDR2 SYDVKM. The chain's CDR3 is CASSLGQVSYEQYF. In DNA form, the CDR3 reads TGTGCCAGCAGTTTAGGACAGGTCAGCTACGAGCAGTACTTC.